Each of the 6 T cell receptor beta chains below was sequenced from the same sample in a study of T cell repertoires in cytomegalovirus infection. TCRdb re-derived calls from the reads in MiXCR, one entry per CDR3 protein. The sample carries some 150,000 distinct CDR3 sequences, around a quarter recorded once. The sequenced sample was PBMCs. These receptors originate from a human donor in good health (CMV status not recorded). Some clones in this sample may be carry-over from other donors' samples.

Many counts were recorded for this clonotype. The chain carries TRBV18 and TRBJ2-1; D is unclear. Trimming took 3 bases from V and 5 from J, leaving 8 bases between them. There are 13 residues in the CDR3. Germline values: CDR1 KGHSH, CDR2 LQKENI. The CDR3 sequence is CASSPFRDNEQFF. In nucleotides, the CDR3 is TGTGCCAGCTCACCTTTCAGAGACAATGAGCAGTTCTTC. Together with reference TRBV18 and TRBJ2-1, the CDR3 gives the full variable domain: NAGVMQNPRHLVRRRGQEARLRCSPMKGHSHVYWYRQLPEEGLKFMVYLQKENIIDESGMPKERFSAEFPKEGPSILRIQQVVRGDSAAYFCASSPFRDNEQFFGPGTRLTVL.

The rearrangement joins TRBV29-1 to TRBJ1-2; D may be TRBD1 (5 bases). The CDR3 loop spans 11 amino acids. The V gene lost 3 bases and the J gene lost 7 bases, with 9 bases spanning the gap. The V gene's germline CDR1 is SQVTM and CDR2 ANQGSEA. The CDR3 DNA is TGCAGCGTTGACGGGGGAGTTGGCTACACCTTC. Its translation is CSVDGGVGYTF.

The chain uses TRBV24-1 and TRBJ1-1, with D hard to call. The CDR3 extends over 14 amino acids. V was clipped by 4 bases and J by 2 bases, with 10 bases between them. Germline V gene data show CDR1 as KGHDR and CDR2 as SFDVKD. The DNA of the CDR3 is TGTGCCACCAGTGACCTTGACACCAACACTGAAGCTTTCTTT. Its translation is CATSDLDTNTEAFF.

This chain links TRBV12-3 or TRBV12-4 with TRBJ1-5; maybe TRBD1 (5 bases). This CDR3 has 15 amino acids. The V and J ends lost 3 bases and 2 bases respectively, with 11 bases between them. The CDR3 protein is CASSLEGEGNQPQHF. The CDR3 DNA is TGTGCCAGCAGTTTGGAAGGGGAGGGCAATCAGCCCCAGCATTTT.

The chain carries TRBV15 and TRBJ1-2; 10 nucleotides match TRBD1. Germline V gives CDR1 LNHNV, CDR2 YYDKDF (reference sequence). Unmatched junction bases numbered 4, after V lost 0 bases and J lost 6 bases. The CDR3 is 15 residues long. DNA of the CDR3: TGTGCCACCAGCAGAGATTCAGGGACAGGGGATGGCTACACCTTC. As protein: CATSRDSGTGDGYTF.

In its sample, this clonotype was seen many times. This rearrangement joins TRBV7-2 to TRBJ1-3; D possibly corresponds to TRBD1 (6 bases). This CDR3 comprises 14 residues. CDR1 and CDR2 from the germline V gene are SGHTA and FQGNSA. V was pared by 3 bases and J by 2 bases, with 8 bases between. The CDR3 sequence is CASSFGTTGNTIYF. DNA of the CDR3: TGTGCCAGCAGCTTCGGGACAACTGGAAACACCATATATTTT.